The 20 T cell receptor beta chains given below trace back to one sample, sequenced in a study of long-term antiretroviral therapy in people with HIV. immunoSEQ v3.0 was run at survey level. Assay: immunoSEQ multiplex PCR; the TCRdb copy retains only in-frame clones and omits some. The table lists tens of thousands of clones, over 75% of them singletons, with approximately 5.1% in the top ten. The material was unsorted PBMCs, obtained 0.3 years after starting antiretroviral therapy. Receptors originate from a man aged 50 to 59 with HIV.

This clone was counted once. CDR3 nucleotides: TGTGCCAGCAGCTTTGGGGGACTAGCGGGTGCTAATGAGCAGTTCTTC. Translating gives CASSFGGLAGANEQFF. The chain joins TRBV5-6 to TRBJ2-1; 12 bases are a match to TRBD2. This CDR3 region has 16 residues. Looked up from germline, CDR1 is SGHDT and CDR2 is YYEEEE. Trimming at V came to 2 bases and at J to 7 bases, leaving 7 bases not matched to a gene. The full variable domain, in which reference TRBV5-6 and TRBJ2-1 provide the parts outside the CDR3, is DAGVTQSPTHLIKTRGQQVTLRCSPKSGHDTVSWYQQALGQGPQFIFQYYEEEERQRGNFPDRFSGHQFPNYSSELNVNALLLGDSALYLCASSFGGLAGANEQFFGPGTRLTVL.

V gene TRBV7-2 combines with J gene TRBJ2-7; no definite D call. Germline assignment: CDR1 SGHTA and CDR2 FQGNSA. This CDR3 has 14 amino acids. The V end lost 2 bases, the J end lost 5 bases, and 13 bases lay between the germline ends. The CDR3 bases are TGTGCCAGCAGCTTAAACCCTTTTGGACACGAGCAGTACTTC. Translation gives CASSLNPFGHEQYF.

The genes are TRBV6-5 and TRBJ1-2, with D maybe TRBD1 (5 bases). Deletions cut 0 bases from V and 6 bases from J, with 11 bases between. This CDR3 spans 14 amino acids. CDR1 is MNHEY, CDR2 SVGAGI, per germline. The DNA for the CDR3 is TGTGCCAGCAGTTACTCAGCAGGGCCCAATGGCTACACCTTC. It yields the protein CASSYSAGPNGYTF.

This chain joins TRBV5-6 and TRBJ1-2; no clear D gene. Germline V CDR1 and CDR2: SGHDT, YYEEEE. The CDR3 is made up of 14 amino acids. Trimming stripped 0 bases from V and 2 bases from J, with 8 bases between. In nucleotides, the CDR3 is TGTGCCAGCAGCTTGGTGCAGCCCAACTATGGCTACACCTTC. Translated: CASSLVQPNYGYTF. Full variable domain (missing parts from reference TRBV5-6 and TRBJ1-2): DAGVTQSPTHLIKTRGQQVTLRCSPKSGHDTVSWYQQALGQGPQFIFQYYEEEERQRGNFPDRFSGHQFPNYSSELNVNALLLGDSALYLCASSLVQPNYGYTFGSGTRLTVV.

This chain links TRBV28 with TRBJ1-2, with D perhaps matching TRBD1 (6 bases). CDR1 is MDHEN and CDR2 is SYDVKM in the germline V gene. V gave up 3 bases and J gave up 8 bases, with 10 bases separating them. CDR3 size: 12 residues. In DNA form, the CDR3 reads TGTGCCAGCAGTTTGGCAGGGGACGGCTACACCTTC. This translates into CASSLAGDGYTF.

This clone has a single count. This rearrangement joins TRBV18 to TRBJ1-5, with a weak D call TRBD1 (5 bases). The CDR3 has 15 amino acids. With 4 bases removed from V and 3 bases from J, the gap between germline ends came to 13 bases. Germline V gene data show CDR1 as KGHSH and CDR2 as LQKENI. DNA for the CDR3: TGTGCCAGCTCACTGACAGTTACTTTCAATCAGCCCCAGCATTTT. Protein: CASSLTVTFNQPQHF.

The chain couples TRBV6-4 to TRBJ2-3; 10 nucleotides line up with TRBD1. Trimming at V came to 2 bases and at J to 3 bases, leaving 2 bases not matched to a gene. CDR1 is MRHNA, CDR2 SNTAGT, per germline. CDR3 length: 15 residues. In DNA form, the CDR3 reads TGTGCCAGCAGTGACGTGGACAGGGGGACAGATACGCAGTATTTT. Translating gives CASSDVDRGTDTQYF.

This chain connects TRBV18 to TRBJ2-3; no reliable D call. Per the germline V gene, CDR1 is KGHSH and CDR2 is LQKENI. V lost 0 bases and J lost 0, with 7 bases in between. This CDR3 is 15 amino acids long. The DNA of the CDR3 is TGTGCCAGCTCACCACCGGCCACTAGCACAGATACGCAGTATTTT. Amino acids: CASSPPATSTDTQYF.

The V gene is TRBV6-5, the J gene TRBJ1-1, with TRBD1 identical over 11 bases. V was clipped by 7 bases and J by 11 bases; unmatched bases: 6. CDR3 size: 12 residues. The germline V gene has CDR1 MNHEY and CDR2 SVGAGI. DNA for the CDR3: TGTGCCAGCATCCGGACAGGGGGCGAGGCTTTCTTT. Translating gives CASIRTGGEAFF.

The genes are TRBV18 and TRBJ1-6, with D maybe TRBD1 (5 bases). The germline V gene has CDR1 KGHSH and CDR2 LQKENI. Trimming took 4 bases from V and 6 from J, leaving 13 bases between them. The CDR3 loop spans 15 amino acids. This CDR3 is CASSLTGTLNSPLHF. CDR3 coding DNA: TGTGCCAGCTCACTAACCGGGACCCTTAATTCACCCCTCCACTTT.

The chain is built from TRBV9 and TRBJ2-6; a weak D match, TRBD1 (6 bases). V dropped 0 bases and J dropped 1 base, with 14 bases sitting between them. The CDR3 is made up of 18 amino acids. Germline V lookup: CDR1 SGDLS, CDR2 YYNGEE. This chain's CDR3 is CASSVVTGWASGANVLTF. The CDR3 nucleotides read TGTGCCAGCAGCGTAGTAACAGGGTGGGCTTCTGGGGCCAACGTCCTGACTTTC.

This clone has just a few counts. The V and J genes are TRBV11-3 and TRBJ2-7; 9 bases match TRBD1. Trimming cost V 5 bases and J 3 bases; bases outside gene matches: 8. The CDR3 is 15 residues long. Germline lookup yields CDR1 SGHNT and CDR2 YENEEA. The CDR3 is CASSTLGQGIYEQYF. In nucleotides, the CDR3 is TGTGCCAGCAGCACCCTGGGACAGGGAATCTACGAGCAGTACTTC.

The V call is TRBV18, the J call TRBJ1-4, with a possible D match to TRBD1 (6 bases). The CDR3 contains 14 residues. Germline CDR1 and CDR2: KGHSH and LQKENI. Trimming removed 5 bases from V and 7 bases from J, with 14 bases in between. The CDR3 DNA reads TGTGCCAGCTCATCCCAGGGGTCTCCTGAAAAACTGTTTTTT. It encodes CASSSQGSPEKLFF.

This chain connects TRBV6-1 to TRBJ2-7; no firm D call. CDR3 length equals 11 residues. V lost 6 bases, J lost 3 bases, and 6 bases lay in between. From germline, CDR1 is MNHNS and CDR2 SASEGT. This CDR3 reads CASRHYYEQYF. The CDR3, as DNA: TGTGCCAGCAGGCACTACTACGAGCAGTACTTC.

The rearrangement links TRBV7-6 to TRBJ2-3, with 12 bases that match TRBD2. This CDR3 has 15 residues. The junction had 7 bases not matched to a gene; V was cut back by 5 bases and J by 7 bases. The germline CDR1 and CDR2 sequences are SGHVS and FNYEAQ. The chain's CDR3 is CASSPSGGAPYTQYF. The DNA of the CDR3 is TGTGCCAGCAGCCCTAGCGGGGGGGCACCGTATACGCAGTATTTT.

The chain employs TRBV10-3 and TRBJ1-2; unclear D gene. The CDR3 is 17 residues long. Germline V gives CDR1 ENHRY, CDR2 SYGVKD. V gave up 0 bases and J gave up 1 base, with 15 bases separating them. The CDR3 sequence is CAISESARTAVNYGYTF. The CDR3 DNA reads TGTGCCATCAGTGAGTCTGCTAGGACGGCGGTTAACTATGGCTACACCTTC.

The chain links TRBV28 to TRBJ2-7, with a tentative D call TRBD2 (6 bases). The CDR3 consists of 13 residues. From germline, CDR1 is MDHEN and CDR2 SYDVKM. Between the trimmed V and J ends, which lost 3 bases and 7 bases, there was a span of 13 bases. CDR3 protein: CASSLYGGEEQYF. CDR3 nucleotide sequence: TGTGCCAGCAGTTTGTACGGAGGGGAAGAGCAGTACTTC.

This sequence joins TRBV7-2 and TRBJ2-1; TRBD2 aligns across 10 bases. This CDR3 region has 14 residues. Germline lookup yields CDR1 SGHTA and CDR2 FQGNSA. V gave up 5 bases and J gave up 8 bases; unmatched junction bases: 6. The CDR3 DNA is TGTGCCAGCAGCCCCGGGACTAGCGTCGATGAGCAGTTCTTC. Translation: CASSPGTSVDEQFF.

Relative to its sample, this clone is medium-sized. The chain couples TRBV7-8 to TRBJ1-4; 7 positions match TRBD1. Trimming at V came to 3 bases and at J to 6 bases, leaving 7 bases not matched to a gene. The CDR3 consists of 15 residues. Germline CDR1 is SGHVS and CDR2 is FQNEAQ. CDR3 DNA sequence: TGTGCCAGCAGCTTTTACGACAGGGAGGATGAAAAACTGTTTTTT. It encodes CASSFYDREDEKLFF.

This clone appeared a single time. V usage is TRBV7-9 and J usage is TRBJ2-1; D not certain. This CDR3 spans 14 amino acids. The germline V gene has CDR1 SEHNR and CDR2 FQNEAQ (reference sequence). Trimming pared 1 base from V and 6 bases from J, leaving 10 bases between. DNA of the CDR3: TGTGCCAGCAGCTTAGTTTCGTGGTCCAATGAGCAGTTCTTC. Encoded protein: CASSLVSWSNEQFF. Together with reference TRBV7-9 and TRBJ2-1, the CDR3 gives the full variable domain: DTGVSQNPRHKITKRGQNVTFRCDPISEHNRLYWYRQTLGQGPEFLTYFQNEAQLEKSRLLSDRFSAERPKGSFSTLEIQRTEQGDSAMYLCASSLVSWSNEQFFGPGTRLTVL.